This record concerns one TCR beta chain sequence. Antigen: not known. The data stem from a study of identical twins. Study-wide points: The models systematically underestimated how much out-of-frame TCR alpha was shared in monozygotic twins. Beta out-of-frame sequences showed weaker excess sharing between twins.

TCRdb re-called the 5' RACE reads with MiXCR, one entry per CDR3 protein. The sample has about 470,000 distinct CDR3 sequences; roughly a quarter are singletons. The data were also submitted as part of a second study, on T cells expressing NK-cell markers. That work adds: About six donors showed dominant NKG2C+ clonotypes comprising roughly 1.0-7.0% of their CD8+ T cells.

Sample: CD4+ T cells sorted from blood. This TCR derives from a woman aged 18-29 years in good health.

The CDR3 region is CSLGLGGRPFNEQFF. The CDR3 DNA sequence: TGCAGCCTTGGGCTAGGCGGGAGGCCCTTCAATGAGCAGTTCTTC. The chain links TRBV20-1 to TRBJ2-1; 8 bases match TRBD2. Germline lookup yields CDR1 DFQATT and CDR2 SNEGSKA (reference sequence). The CDR3 contains 15 residues.